This T cell receptor (beta chain) was identified in a study of blood T cell repertoires in COVID-19. Study processing details: Reference gene primer amplification in the assay estimated nucleated cell counts. Repertoires were generated with immunoSEQ multiplex PCR, while TCRdb's copy carries only in-frame clones and drops some. From that table come the V and J calls and clone size; the DNA was used to work out D and trimming. The table lists roughly 61,000 clones, roughly two thirds of them singletons. Membership in each cohort depended on participant-reported clinical history. This clone was detected once. The sequence was obtained from a woman aged 60-70 years who had been exposed to COVID-19. The material sequenced was PBMCs or T cells enriched from blood (not recorded which).

CDR3 coding DNA: TGTGCCAGCAGTGAATCCTTAGACAGGGCGTATAATTCACCCCTCCACTTT. Its translation is CASSESLDRAYNSPLHF. The chain employs TRBV25-1 and TRBJ1-6; 7 positions match TRBD1. The CDR3 has 17 amino acids. Germline CDR1 and CDR2: MGHDK and SYGVNS. V shed 1 base and J 4 bases; nucleotides not matched to a gene: 7.